These 10 T cell receptor beta chains were all obtained from the same sample, sequenced in a study of identical twins. TCRdb independently ran MiXCR on the 5' RACE reads; one entry per CDR3 protein. The sample shows under 300,000 distinct CDR3 sequences, about an eighth of them seen only once. This sample was shared with a second study, whose subject was yellow fever vaccine responses in identical twins.

Sequenced material: memory (CD45RO+) T cells sorted from blood. All receptors derive from a woman aged 18-29 years in good health.

CDR3 amino acids: CASSQLTSGADTQYF. CDR3 nucleotide sequence: TGTGCCAGCAGCCAATTGACTAGCGGGGCTGATACGCAGTATTTT. The chain carries TRBV4-2 and TRBJ2-3; 11 nucleotides align to TRBD2. Germline values: CDR1 LGHNA, CDR2 YNFKEQ. The CDR3 is 15 residues long. Trimming at V came to 2 bases and at J to 6 bases, leaving 4 bases not matched to a gene.

In its sample, this clonotype was seen a few times. This rearrangement joins TRBV7-9 to TRBJ2-1; tentatively, D is TRBD2 (6 bases). V lost 7 bases, J lost 4 bases, and 20 bases lay in between. The CDR3 is 16 amino acids. Germline assignment: CDR1 SEHNR and CDR2 FQNEAQ (reference sequence). This chain's CDR3 is CASTPRSAGSYNEQFF. As DNA, the CDR3 is TGTGCCAGCACCCCCCGGTCGGCGGGATCTTACAATGAGCAGTTCTTC. The whole variable domain, filled in from reference TRBV7-9 and TRBJ2-1, reads DTGVSQNPRHKITKRGQNVTFRCDPISEHNRLYWYRQTLGQGPEFLTYFQNEAQLEKSRLLSDRFSAERPKGSFSTLEIQRTEQGDSAMYLCASTPRSAGSYNEQFFGPGTRLTVL.

Ten or more counts support this clonotype. The chain has TRBV5-1 and TRBJ2-3, with unresolved D. Germline V lookup: CDR1 SGHRS, CDR2 YFSETQ. This CDR3 region has 15 residues. Trimming removed 4 bases at V and 5 bases at J, with 17 bases between. CDR3 nucleotides: TGCGCCAGCAGCCGAGCCGCGTCTTCGGGAGATACGCAGTATTTT. Its protein is CASSRAASSGDTQYF.

This clonotype has ten or more counts. The chain uses TRBV7-3 and TRBJ2-3; D uncertain. Trimming took 3 bases from V and 4 from J, leaving 8 bases between them. Germline V gives CDR1 SGHTA, CDR2 FQGTGA. This CDR3 is 13 amino acids long. The CDR3 protein is CASSFGTSDTQYF. The CDR3 DNA reads TGTGCCAGCAGCTTCGGTACGTCAGATACGCAGTATTTT.

A single count supports this clonotype. This sequence joins TRBV27 and TRBJ2-5; D could derive from TRBD1 or TRBD2 (6 bases each). This CDR3 is 17 amino acids long. Trimming removed 5 bases at V and 5 bases at J, with 24 bases between. Germline values: CDR1 MNHEY, CDR2 SMNVEV (reference sequence). The CDR3 loop reads CASSHRRDRSGGETQYF. CDR3 nucleotide sequence: TGTGCCAGCAGTCATAGACGCGACAGGTCTGGAGGGGAGACCCAGTACTTC.

The chain couples TRBV6-5 to TRBJ1-1; D is uncertain. Germline loops: CDR1 MNHEY, CDR2 SVGAGI. Trimming stripped 0 bases from V and 4 bases from J, with 6 bases between. CDR3 length: 13 residues. The CDR3 loop is CASSYSKSTEAFF. CDR3 DNA: TGTGCCAGCAGTTACTCGAAGAGCACTGAAGCTTTCTTT.

This clonotype was observed at least ten times. The chain combines TRBV5-1 with TRBJ2-6, with D perhaps matching TRBD1 (6 bases). The germline gives CDR1 SGHRS, CDR2 YFSETQ. Trimming cost V 1 base and J 2 bases, with 13 bases left between them. The CDR3 runs to 17 residues. The CDR3 region has the DNA TGCGCCAGCAGCTTGTCAGGGGTACGGGCTGGGGCCAACGTCCTGACTTTC. This sequence encodes CASSLSGVRAGANVLTF.

This clonotype was recorded many times. The rearrangement joins TRBV7-3 to TRBJ2-3; tentatively, D is TRBD2 (6 bases). CDR3 size: 14 residues. The germline gives CDR1 SGHTA, CDR2 FQGTGA. Trimming removed 4 bases at V and 4 bases at J, with 12 bases between. The CDR3 region is CASSSTGGADTQYF. The CDR3 nucleotides are TGTGCCAGCAGCTCCACAGGAGGGGCAGATACGCAGTATTTT. The whole variable domain, remainder taken from reference TRBV7-3 and TRBJ2-3, is GAGVSQTPSNKVTEKGKYVELRCDPISGHTALYWYRQSLGQGPEFLIYFQGTGAADDSGLPNDRFFAVRPEGSVSTLKIQRTERGDSAVYLCASSSTGGADTQYFGPGTRLTVL.

In this sample, this clonotype turned up a few times. The J gene is TRBJ2-2, the V gene TRBV18, with unresolved D. CDR1 and CDR2 from the germline V gene are KGHSH and LQKENI. V shed 3 bases and J shed 0 bases, with 5 bases lying between them. The CDR3 extends over 14 amino acids. This CDR3 reads CASSPTANTGELFF. In DNA, the CDR3 is TGTGCCAGCTCACCTACAGCGAACACCGGGGAGCTGTTTTTT. The whole variable domain, filled in from reference TRBV18 and TRBJ2-2, reads NAGVMQNPRHLVRRRGQEARLRCSPMKGHSHVYWYRQLPEEGLKFMVYLQKENIIDESGMPKERFSAEFPKEGPSILRIQQVVRGDSAAYFCASSPTANTGELFFGEGSRLTVL.

This clonotype was seen at least ten times. V gene TRBV12-3 or TRBV12-4 combines with J gene TRBJ1-1; D remains ambiguous. Trimming cost V 6 bases and J 5 bases, with 16 bases left between them. The CDR3 is 14 amino acids. Written as DNA, the CDR3 is TGTGCCAGCAGGCTAGTACCGGCTGGGACTGAAGCTTTCTTT. Its translation is CASRLVPAGTEAFF.